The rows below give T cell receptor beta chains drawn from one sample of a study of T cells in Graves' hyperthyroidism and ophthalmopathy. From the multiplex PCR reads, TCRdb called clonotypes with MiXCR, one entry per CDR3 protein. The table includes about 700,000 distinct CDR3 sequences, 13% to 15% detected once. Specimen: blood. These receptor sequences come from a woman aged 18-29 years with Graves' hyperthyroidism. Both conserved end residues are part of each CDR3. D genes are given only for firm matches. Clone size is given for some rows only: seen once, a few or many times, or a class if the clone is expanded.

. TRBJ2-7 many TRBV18 CASSPQSPYEQYF TGTGCCAGCTCACCACAGTCCCCCTACGAGCAGTACTTC
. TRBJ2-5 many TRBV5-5 CASSRRGGEYETQYF TGTGCCAGCAGCCGGCGGGGTGGAGAATACGAGACCCAGTACTTC
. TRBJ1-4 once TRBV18 CASSPNQASNEKLFF TGTGCCAGCTCACCAAACCAGGCCAGTAATGAAAAACTGTTTTTT
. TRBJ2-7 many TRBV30 CAWSTGRLQYF TGTGCCTGGAGTACAGGGAGGCTGCAGTACTTC
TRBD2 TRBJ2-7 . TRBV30 CAWSWDTSGSSYEQYF TGTGCCTGGAGTTGGGATACTAGCGGGAGCTCCTACGAGCAGTACTTC
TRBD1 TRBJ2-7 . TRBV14 CASSHGQGTIYEQYF TGTGCCAGCAGCCATGGACAGGGAACAATCTACGAGCAGTACTTC
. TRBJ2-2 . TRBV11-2 CASSHTVKDPGELFF TGTGCCAGCAGCCATACAGTGAAGGATCCCGGGGAGCTGTTTTTT
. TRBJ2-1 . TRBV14 CASSQDETWTIDLHEQFF TGTGCCAGCAGCCAAGATGAAACGTGGACTATAGATTTGCATGAGCAGTTCTTC
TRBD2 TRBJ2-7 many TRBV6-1 CASRPGTLAGGYEQYF TGTGCCAGCAGACCCGGGACGTTAGCGGGAGGTTACGAGCAGTACTTC
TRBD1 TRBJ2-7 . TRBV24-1 CATSGGSLRDRENEQYF TGTGCCACCAGTGGGGGCTCCCTTCGAGACAGGGAAAACGAGCAGTACTTC
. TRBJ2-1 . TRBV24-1 CATSDLTGGGGEQFF TGTGCCACCAGTGATTTGACAGGGGGGGGTGGTGAGCAGTTCTTC
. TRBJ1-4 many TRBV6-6 CASSYLNEKLFF TGTGCCAGCAGTTACCTAAATGAAAAACTGTTTTTT
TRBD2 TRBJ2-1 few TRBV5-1 CASSLVAGAGEQFF TGCGCCAGCAGCTTGGTAGCGGGAGCTGGTGAGCAGTTCTTC
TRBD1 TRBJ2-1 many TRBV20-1 CSAPEGTGVFDEQFF TGCAGTGCTCCTGAAGGGACAGGGGTGTTCGATGAGCAGTTCTTC
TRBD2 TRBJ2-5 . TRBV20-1 CSARRSGGTQETQYF TGCAGTGCTAGACGGAGCGGGGGGACCCAAGAGACCCAGTACTTC
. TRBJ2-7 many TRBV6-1 CASSPHDRVVYEQYF TGTGCCAGCAGCCCTCATGATAGGGTCGTCTACGAGCAGTACTTC
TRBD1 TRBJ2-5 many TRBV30 CAWSLRPPSKGQSLVEYF TGTGCCTGGAGTCTACGACCACCTTCAAAGGGACAGTCCCTAGTGGAGTACTTC
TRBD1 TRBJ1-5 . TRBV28 CASSLLQGDQPQHF TGTGCCAGCAGTTTATTACAGGGGGATCAGCCCCAGCATTTT
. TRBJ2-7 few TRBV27 CASSFLEGGPYEQYF TGTGCCAGCAGTTTCCTGGAAGGGGGACCCTACGAGCAGTACTTC
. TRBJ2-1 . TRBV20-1 CSAPDWKGRSYNEQFF TGCAGTGCTCCCGACTGGAAAGGTCGCTCCTACAATGAGCAGTTCTTC
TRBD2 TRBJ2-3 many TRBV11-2 CASSPQTLAGGPPDTQYF TGTGCCAGCAGCCCCCAGACACTAGCGGGAGGCCCCCCAGATACGCAGTATTTT
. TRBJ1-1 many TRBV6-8 CASSYRRGPNTEAFF TGTGCCAGCAGTTACCGGCGGGGACCCAACACTGAAGCTTTCTTT
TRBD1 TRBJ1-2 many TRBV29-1 CSVEWTGPTHYGYTF TGCAGCGTTGAGTGGACAGGGCCTACCCACTATGGCTACACCTTC
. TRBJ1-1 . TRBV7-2 CASSSPIDPDTTEAFF TGTGCCAGCAGCTCCCCCATAGACCCGGATACCACTGAAGCTTTCTTT
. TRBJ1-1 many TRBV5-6 CASSLGRGYGEAFF TGTGCCAGCAGCTTGGGTAGGGGTTATGGTGAAGCTTTCTTT
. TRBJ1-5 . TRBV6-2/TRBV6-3 CATDNQYEPRGPQHF TGTGCCACCGATAACCAATATGAACCTCGGGGGCCCCAGCATTTT
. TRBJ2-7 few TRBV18 CASSPGMPPEEQYF TGTGCCAGCTCACCTGGAATGCCACCTGAGGAGCAGTACTTC
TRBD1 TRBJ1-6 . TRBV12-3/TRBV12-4 CASSFTRTGGYSPLHF TGTGCCAGCAGTTTTACCCGGACAGGGGGCTATTCACCCCTCCACTTT